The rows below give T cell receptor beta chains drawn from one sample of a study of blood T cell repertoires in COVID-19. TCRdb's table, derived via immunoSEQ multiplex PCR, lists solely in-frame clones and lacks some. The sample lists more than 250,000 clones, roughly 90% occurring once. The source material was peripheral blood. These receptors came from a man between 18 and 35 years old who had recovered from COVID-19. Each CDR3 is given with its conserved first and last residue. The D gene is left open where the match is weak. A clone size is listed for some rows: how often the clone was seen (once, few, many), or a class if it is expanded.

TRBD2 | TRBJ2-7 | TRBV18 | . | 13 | CASSPPGGSEQYF | TGTGCCAGCTCACCGCCCGGCGGGAGCGAGCAGTACTTC
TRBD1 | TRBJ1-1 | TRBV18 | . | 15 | CASSPYGTGGNEAFF | TGTGCCAGCTCACCATATGGGACAGGGGGTAACGAAGCTTTCTTT
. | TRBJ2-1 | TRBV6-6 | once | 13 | CASSYSSFNEQFF | TGTGCCAGCAGTTACTCTAGTTTCAATGAGCAGTTCTTC
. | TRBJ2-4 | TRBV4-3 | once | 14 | CASSQEGGGNIQYF | TGCGCCAGCAGCCAAGAAGGAGGAGGGAACATTCAGTACTTC
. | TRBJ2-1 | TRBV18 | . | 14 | CASSPRAAEDEQFF | TGTGCCAGCTCACCACGCGCAGCTGAGGATGAGCAGTTCTTC
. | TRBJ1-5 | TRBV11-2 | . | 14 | CASSSDTSNQPQHF | TGTGCCAGCAGCTCGGACACTAGCAATCAGCCCCAGCATTTT
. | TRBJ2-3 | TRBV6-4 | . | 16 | CASSDRAASSTDTQYF | TGTGCCAGCAGTGACAGAGCCGCGTCTAGCACAGATACGCAGTATTTT
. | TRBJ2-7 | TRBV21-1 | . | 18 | CASSPNPHRAGVSYEQYF | TGTGCCAGCAGCCCCAACCCCCACAGGGCCGGGGTTTCCTACGAGCAGTACTTC
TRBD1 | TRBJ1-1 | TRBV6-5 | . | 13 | CASRDRTYTEAFF | TGTGCCAGCAGGGACAGGACTTACACTGAAGCTTTCTTT
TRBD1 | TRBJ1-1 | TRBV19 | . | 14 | CASSTTGAETEAFF | TGTGCCAGTAGTACGACAGGGGCAGAAACTGAAGCTTTCTTT
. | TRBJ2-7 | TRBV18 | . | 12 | CASSPSVYEQYF | TGTGCCAGCTCACCGTCCGTCTACGAGCAGTACTTC
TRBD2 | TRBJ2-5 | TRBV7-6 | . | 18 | CASSSPLGEGRYQETQYF | TGTGCCAGCAGTTCCCCCTTGGGGGAGGGCAGGTACCAAGAGACCCAGTACTTC
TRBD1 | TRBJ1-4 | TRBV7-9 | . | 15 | CASSSIGTGHEKLFF | TGTGCCAGCAGCTCCATCGGGACAGGGCATGAAAAACTGTTTTTT
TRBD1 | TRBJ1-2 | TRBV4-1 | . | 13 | CASSFQGDGGYTF | TGCGCCAGCAGCTTCCAGGGGGACGGTGGCTACACCTTC
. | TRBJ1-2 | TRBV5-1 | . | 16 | CASSLEVGGLNYGYTF | TGCGCCAGCAGCTTGGAAGTCGGGGGGCTGAACTATGGCTACACCTTC
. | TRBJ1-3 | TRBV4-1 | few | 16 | CASSPRGTSSGNTIYF | TGCGCCAGCAGCCCAAGGGGCACAAGCTCTGGAAACACCATATATTTT
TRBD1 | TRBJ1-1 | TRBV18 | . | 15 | CASSSPDRGYTEAFF | TGTGCCAGCTCATCCCCGGACAGGGGCTACACTGAAGCTTTCTTT
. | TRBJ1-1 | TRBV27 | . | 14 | CASKQGRVNTEAFF | TGTGCCAGCAAACAGGGTAGGGTGAACACTGAAGCTTTCTTT
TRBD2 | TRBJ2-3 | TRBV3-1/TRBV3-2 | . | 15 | CASSDSGGHTDTQYF | TGTGCCAGCAGCGATAGCGGGGGCCACACAGATACGCAGTATTTT
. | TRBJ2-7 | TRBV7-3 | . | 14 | CASSLAPGSYEQYF | TGTGCCAGCAGCTTAGCCCCAGGGTCCTACGAGCAGTACTTC
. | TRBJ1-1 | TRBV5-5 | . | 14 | CASSSNLGTTEAFF | TGTGCCAGCAGCTCGAACCTCGGGACTACTGAAGCTTTCTTT
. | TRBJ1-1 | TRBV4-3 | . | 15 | CASSHDTMMNTEAFF | TGCGCCAGCAGCCACGACACCATGATGAACACTGAAGCTTTCTTT
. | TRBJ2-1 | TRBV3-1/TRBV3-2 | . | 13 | CASSQRQTNEQFF | TGTGCCAGCAGCCAACGACAGACAAATGAGCAGTTCTTC
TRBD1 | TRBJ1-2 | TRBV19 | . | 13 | CASTRDRGSGYTF | TGTGCCAGTACCAGGGACAGGGGAAGTGGCTACACCTTC
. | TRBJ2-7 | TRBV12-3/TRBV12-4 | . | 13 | CASSGGTVYEQYF | TGTGCCAGCAGTGGCGGGACAGTCTACGAGCAGTACTTC
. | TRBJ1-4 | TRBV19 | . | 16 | CASTRSWPSPNEKLFF | TGTGCCAGTACCCGAAGTTGGCCCTCCCCTAATGAAAAACTGTTTTTT
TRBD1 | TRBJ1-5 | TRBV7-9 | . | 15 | CASSLGTGAGQPQHF | TGTGCCAGCAGCTTAGGGACAGGGGCTGGGCAGCCCCAGCATTTT
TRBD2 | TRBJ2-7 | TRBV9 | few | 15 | CASSVGAGGAYEQYF | TGTGCCAGCAGCGTAGGAGCGGGGGGTGCCTACGAGCAGTACTTC
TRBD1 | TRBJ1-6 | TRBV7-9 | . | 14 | CASSPGTVYSPLHF | TGTGCCAGCAGCCCCGGGACAGTATATTCACCCCTCCACTTT
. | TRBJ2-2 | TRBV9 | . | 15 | CASSPQGTNTGELFF | TGTGCCAGCAGCCCCCAGGGTACGAACACCGGGGAGCTGTTTTTT
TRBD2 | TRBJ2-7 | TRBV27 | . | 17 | CASSPGVVLAGTYEQYF | TGTGCCAGCAGCCCTGGAGTAGTACTAGCGGGAACCTACGAGCAGTACTTC
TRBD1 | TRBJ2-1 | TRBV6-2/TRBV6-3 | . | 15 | CASSLQGANYNEQFF | TGTGCCAGCAGTTTGCAGGGGGCCAACTACAATGAGCAGTTCTTC
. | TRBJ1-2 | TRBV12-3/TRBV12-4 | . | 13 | CASSFLSYYGYTF | TGTGCCAGCAGTTTCCTGTCCTACTATGGCTACACCTTC
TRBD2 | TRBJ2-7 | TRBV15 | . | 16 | CATSRDLASGMNEQYF | TGTGCCACCAGCAGAGATCTAGCCAGCGGGATGAACGAGCAGTACTTC
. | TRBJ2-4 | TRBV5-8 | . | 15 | CASSLGSSAKNIQYF | TGTGCCAGCAGCTTGGGGAGCTCTGCCAAAAACATTCAGTACTTC
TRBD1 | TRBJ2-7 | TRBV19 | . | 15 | CASSIGGQGTYEQYF | TGTGCCAGTAGTATCGGCGGACAGGGGACCTACGAGCAGTACTTC